This is a list of T cell receptor beta chains from one sample in a study of blood T cells in healthy people across ages. MiXCR, applied by TCRdb to the 5' RACE reads, yields one record per CDR3 protein. The sample holds fewer than 650,000 distinct CDR3 sequences, approximately 26% seen once. A further study also used this sample, focusing on T cells of mothers and their children.

Material for sequencing was blood. The receptors were gathered from a boy between 2 and 10 years old in good health. CDR3s include the opening cysteine and the closing phenylalanine or tryptophan. A D gene is named only where the DNA matches it firmly. Size is stated for part of the rows, as once, few or many counts, or as a class when the clone is expanded.

cdr3_aa cdr3_nt d_call j_call clone_size v_call
CASSYPAGVGGEQFF TGTGCCAGCAGCTACCCAGCGGGAGTTGGGGGTGAGCAGTTCTTC TRBD2 TRBJ2-1 few TRBV7-2
CATRRANTGELFF TGTGCCACCAGGCGAGCGAACACCGGGGAGCTGTTTTTT NA TRBJ2-2 few TRBV15
CASGFLSGENTEAFF TGTGCTAGTGGTTTCCTAAGTGGAGAGAACACTGAAGCTTTCTTT NA TRBJ1-1 few TRBV12-5
CATSRALSPNTEAFF TGTGCCACCAGCAGAGCTTTGTCTCCGAACACTGAAGCTTTCTTT NA TRBJ1-1 NA TRBV15
CASRRGAYEQYF TGTGCCAGCAGGCGGGGGGCCTACGAGCAGTACTTC TRBD2 TRBJ2-7 NA TRBV25-1
CVSSATGAHEQYF TGTGTCAGCAGCGCGACAGGGGCCCACGAGCAGTACTTC TRBD1 TRBJ2-7 NA TRBV12-3/TRBV12-4
CASSPRTGSSYNSPLHF TGTGCCAGCAGCCCCCGGACAGGGAGCTCCTATAATTCACCCCTCCACTTT TRBD1 TRBJ1-6 NA TRBV7-9
CASSSGTFLTSYNEKLFF TGCGCCAGCAGCTCTGGGACATTCCTAACTTCATACAATGAAAAACTGTTTTTT NA TRBJ1-4 few TRBV5-1
CASSEPTEDTQYF TGTGCCAGCAGTGAGCCCACAGAAGATACGCAGTATTTT NA TRBJ2-3 NA TRBV25-1
CASKKRDRGSSPLHF TGTGCCAGCAAAAAACGGGACAGGGGTAGCTCACCCCTCCACTTT TRBD1 TRBJ1-6 few TRBV28
CASSDSLNTGELFF TGCGCCAGCAGTGATAGTTTGAACACCGGGGAGCTGTTTTTT NA TRBJ2-2 NA TRBV10-1
CASSAEYEQYF TGTGCCAGCAGTGCAGAATACGAGCAGTACTTC NA TRBJ2-7 many TRBV7-9
CASSPDGAVGLAQYF TGTGCCAGCAGCCCCGACGGAGCCGTGGGTTTGGCCCAGTACTTC NA TRBJ2-5 NA TRBV12-3/TRBV12-4
CASSDSRRMTNDGYTF TGTGCCAGCAGTGATTCCCGGAGGATGACGAATGATGGCTACACCTTC NA TRBJ1-2 few TRBV25-1
CASSYQSTGELFF TGTGCCAGCAGCTACCAGAGTACCGGGGAGCTGTTTTTT NA TRBJ2-2 NA TRBV6-5
CSAETGGGETQYF TGCAGCGCTGAAACAGGGGGAGGAGAGACCCAGTACTTC TRBD1 TRBJ2-5 NA TRBV29-1
CASSLVVAGYGETQYF TGTGCCAGCAGCTTGGTAGTAGCGGGATACGGAGAGACCCAGTACTTC TRBD2 TRBJ2-5 NA TRBV5-5
CSASWGGWGEQFF TGCAGTGCTTCGTGGGGGGGTTGGGGTGAGCAGTTCTTC TRBD2 TRBJ2-1 few TRBV20-1
CASSFGLAVRRSYNEQFF TGTGCCAGCAGTTTCGGTCTAGCGGTAAGACGCTCCTACAATGAGCAGTTCTTC TRBD2 TRBJ2-1 few TRBV12-3/TRBV12-4
CASSLVRDSQETQYF TGTGCCAGCAGCTTAGTCCGGGACAGTCAAGAGACCCAGTACTTC TRBD1 TRBJ2-5 NA TRBV7-9
CSAMDSNTGELFF TGCAGTGCTATGGACTCTAACACCGGGGAGCTGTTTTTT NA TRBJ2-2 NA TRBV20-1
CASSRDRAAEAFF TGTGCCAGCAGCAGGGACAGGGCCGCTGAAGCTTTCTTT TRBD1 TRBJ1-1 few TRBV7-8
CASSFSYQETQYF TGTGCCAGCAGTTTCAGTTACCAAGAGACCCAGTACTTC NA TRBJ2-5 many TRBV25-1
CASSAGLAGGLPHEQFF TGCGCCAGCAGCGCGGGACTAGCGGGAGGTCTCCCCCATGAGCAGTTCTTC TRBD2 TRBJ2-1 NA TRBV5-1
CASSSGVSSGANVLTF TGCGCCAGCAGCTCCGGGGTATCCTCTGGGGCCAACGTCCTGACTTTC NA TRBJ2-6 NA TRBV5-1
CASSLLAGADTQYF TGTGCCAGCAGCTTACTAGCGGGGGCAGATACGCAGTATTTT TRBD2 TRBJ2-3 NA TRBV28
CATSRERANEQYF TGTGCCACCAGCAGAGAAAGGGCTAACGAGCAGTACTTC NA TRBJ2-7 few TRBV15
CASSVGGTLGSYEQYF TGTGCCAGCAGCGTAGGAGGGACCCTTGGCTCCTACGAGCAGTACTTC NA TRBJ2-7 few TRBV9
CASSVDGLANYGYTF TGTGCCAGCAGCGTAGATGGCCTCGCTAACTATGGCTACACCTTC NA TRBJ1-2 many TRBV9
CASYGPTRGMNTEAFF TGTGCCAGCTATGGCCCAACCAGGGGTATGAACACTGAAGCTTTCTTT NA TRBJ1-1 NA TRBV28
CASRGVDEKLFF TGTGCCAGCCGGGGGGTGGATGAAAAACTGTTTTTT NA TRBJ1-4 few TRBV27
CASSSLHDKTYEQYF TGTGCCAGCAGCTCCCTACACGACAAGACCTACGAGCAGTACTTC NA TRBJ2-7 few TRBV11-2
CASTRKGPGANVLTF TGTGCCAGCACCCGGAAGGGGCCTGGGGCCAACGTCCTGACTTTC NA TRBJ2-6 NA TRBV7-9
CASSQRDSSTDTQYF TGTGCCAGCAGCCAAAGGGATTCTAGCACAGATACGCAGTATTTT NA TRBJ2-3 NA TRBV14
CASSHDPGGVRETQYF TGCGCCAGCAGCCACGACCCGGGAGGAGTGAGAGAGACCCAGTACTTC TRBD2 TRBJ2-5 NA TRBV4-3
CASSYHSYQPQHF TGTGCCAGCAGTTACCACAGCTATCAGCCCCAGCATTTT NA TRBJ1-5 NA TRBV6-2/TRBV6-3
CASSPPKGSYGYTF TGTGCCAGCAGCCCCCCGAAAGGTTCTTATGGCTACACCTTC NA TRBJ1-2 few TRBV7-9
CASSRSKSSYNEQFF TGCGCCAGCAGCAGGAGCAAGAGCTCCTACAATGAGCAGTTCTTC NA TRBJ2-1 NA TRBV5-1
CASTVAGEQETQYF TGTGCCAGCACGGTAGCGGGGGAACAAGAGACCCAGTACTTC TRBD2 TRBJ2-5 NA TRBV3-1
CSARDQGWGAFF TGCAGTGCTAGAGATCAGGGCTGGGGAGCTTTCTTT NA TRBJ1-1 NA TRBV20-1
CASSPTSGTAYEQYF TGTGCCAGCAGCCCAACTAGCGGGACTGCCTACGAGCAGTACTTC TRBD2 TRBJ2-7 NA TRBV11-2
CASSRDGPREDTQYF TGTGCCAGCAGCCGGGACGGTCCACGGGAGGATACGCAGTATTTT NA TRBJ2-3 NA TRBV7-9
CASSLEWGVEKLFF TGTGCCAGCAGCTTAGAATGGGGGGTCGAAAAACTGTTTTTT NA TRBJ1-4 few TRBV7-2
CASSSYELWTGETEAFF TGTGCCAGCAGTTCCTACGAACTTTGGACAGGGGAGACTGAAGCTTTCTTT TRBD1 TRBJ1-1 NA TRBV6-2/TRBV6-3
CASSASTLVGTDTQYF TGTGCCAGCAGCGCCTCTACCCTAGTCGGCACAGATACGCAGTATTTT NA TRBJ2-3 NA TRBV2
CASSRDSSYSNQPQHF TGTGCCAGCAGCCGGGACAGTAGCTATAGCAATCAGCCCCAGCATTTT TRBD1 TRBJ1-5 NA TRBV7-3
CASSLGAGGYDEQFF TGTGCCAGCAGTTTGGGGGCAGGGGGTTACGATGAGCAGTTCTTC TRBD1 TRBJ2-1 NA TRBV27
CASSGIGTAREQYF TGTGCCAGCAGTGGGATCGGGACAGCACGCGAGCAGTACTTC TRBD1 TRBJ2-7 few TRBV2
CSVEDTGDSYEQYF TGCAGCGTTGAAGATACAGGGGACTCCTACGAGCAGTACTTC TRBD1 TRBJ2-7 NA TRBV29-1
CASRTGIEQFF TGTGCCAGTCGCACGGGAATTGAGCAGTTCTTC NA TRBJ2-1 few TRBV19
CASSERTGGSGANVLTF TGTGCCAGCAGCGAGCGGACAGGGGGCTCTGGGGCCAACGTCCTGACTTTC TRBD1 TRBJ2-6 NA TRBV9
CASSHPGLSYEQYF TGTGCCAGCAGCCACCCGGGACTTTCCTACGAGCAGTACTTC NA TRBJ2-7 NA TRBV4-2